The source of this T cell receptor (beta chain) is a study of shared clonotypes between healthy human individuals. The germline V gene has CDR1 KGHSH and CDR2 LQKENI. The length of the CDR3 is 17 residues. Trimming cost V 4 bases and J 4 bases, with 22 bases left between them. About this clone: Its antigen is undetermined.

Study results and caveats: The study found lower generation probabilities in non-shared clonotypes than in those shared by all four donors. Memory subsets generally showed smaller estimated richness than naive subsets did. Rarefaction curves obtained for sorted subsets showed sequencing incomplete despite large depth.

Sequencing was performed with immunoSEQ multiplex PCR; in TCRdb, only in-frame clones are kept and a portion is missing. The sample lists 2 million to 2.5 million clones, around 92% seen once, with 0.37% in the top ten. The chain recombines TRBV18 with TRBJ2-5, with D possibly being TRBD1 or TRBD2 (6 bases each). The specimen was naive CD4+ T cells from PBMCs. Regarding subset: CD45RA+ positively selected. The receptor was isolated from a man aged 18 to 29 in good health. Some clones in this sample may be carry-over from other donors' samples. In DNA form, the CDR3 reads TGTGCCAGCTCACTATCGACGGGGGCTGGGAGAGGAGAGACCCAGTACTTC. It specifies CASSLSTGAGRGETQYF.